This T cell receptor beta chain comes out of a study of blood T cell repertoires in COVID-19 (dated by TCRdb to about 2020). Looking at the study overall: Samples covering the acute and convalescent phases of COVID-19 were provided by collaborators in the United States, Italy and Spain. Sample metadata almost always included a de-identified subject ID, COVID-19 status, age in years and sex. Where HLA class I and class II types were available, the types were taken from metadata supplied by the sample provider, not from assay-based typing. A freely available public database, intended as a resource for researchers studying the immune response to SARS-CoV-2, is where the repertoires were released. The samples were drawn from the first 160 participants of the ongoing ImmuneRACE study and from 1,200 or so subjects provided by 6 global collaborators. The dataset comprised deeply sampled blood TCRbeta repertoires from subjects exposed to, actively infected with, or recovered from COVID-19. The material from the prospective study consisted of cDNA or gDNA derived from T cells, B-cell-depleted T cells, or PBMCs.

Broad study findings and their caveats: Clinical and demographic metadata were provided uncurated, with the amount varying by source and participant.

With regard to this clone: Its antigen has not been determined. The input lacks base qualities; no much larger clone sits a single base away.

The collaborating institutions used their own protocols to collect whole blood in K2EDTA tubes. For TCRbeta analysis, collaborators shipped samples in one of three forms: frozen whole blood, isolated PBMCs, or DNA extracted from either of those sample types. The immunoSEQ Assay, a bias-controlled multiplex PCR, was used to amplify TCRbeta CDR3 regions from genomic DNA. As for how the authors treated the data: Within the assay, amplification of reference gene primers was used to estimate how many nucleated cells each sample contained. To quantify the absolute abundance of each unique TCRbeta CDR3 rearrangement, sequence reads were collapsed and filtered. For each sample, productive Simpson clonality was calculated as the square root of Simpson's diversity index over productive rearrangements. This is the immuneACCESS table as TCRdb keeps it, with only in-frame sequences that have V and J called. A part of the clones is gone; compared with another copy, unresolved V genes explain less than half, and the rest is unexplained. The V and J calls and clone size are taken from that table; D and trimming were inferred from the DNA. Recorded for this sample are fewer than 300,000 clones; around 82% of them occurred a single time. 2.5% to 3.5% of the sample is in the top ten clones.

The CDR3 sequence holds 16 residues, the cysteine and phenylalanine included. Here the CDR3 DNA is all that survives: 48 bases in frame from base 1. The junction shows trimming of 4 bases on V and 1 base on J, and the gene matches do not reach 8 bases of it. Based on the germline V gene, the CDR1 and CDR2 sequences are MGHDK and SYGVNS. The sequenced material came from peripheral blood. The chain links TRBV25-1 with TRBJ2-7, with 9 junctional bases fitting TRBD1. This TCR derives from a woman younger than 35 with acute or convalescent COVID-19. The DNA reads TGTGCCAGCAGTGTACTAGGGACAGGGAAGTCCTACGAGCAGTACTTC. It specifies CASSVLGTGKSYEQYF.